This T cell receptor (beta chain) was profiled in a study of shared T cell receptors in the human thymus. Sequencing used immunoSEQ multiplex PCR; TCRdb keeps in-frame clones, though not all of them. The sample records roughly 500,000 clones, approximately 80% being singletons. The CDR3 sequence is 12 residues long. This sample also belongs to another study, concerning human thymus T cells. That source reports: Infants, healthy and Finnish, who were having corrective surgery for congenital heart defects served as donors. Across thymic and blood repertoires, the usage of V and J genes appeared to be biased.

The chain combines TRBV21-1 with TRBJ2-7; the listed D gene, TRBD1, was not tested against the DNA. TRBV21-1 is assigned pseudogene status. Sequences were obtained from thymocytes. This receptor was taken from a boy under three years old with a congenital heart defect. CDR3 DNA: TGTGCCAGCGCATCAGGCTCCTACGAGCAGTACTTC. Residues: CASASGSYEQYF.